A selection of T cell receptor beta chains follows, all from one sample in a study of blood T cell repertoires in COVID-19. Data came from immunoSEQ multiplex PCR; TCRdb stores just in-frame clones and leaves some out. The table records almost 400,000 clones, just under 90% of them present only once. Sequencing was performed on PBMCs or T cells enriched from blood (not recorded which). These receptors were obtained from a woman aged 30 to 39 who had recovered from COVID-19. Each CDR3 is given with its conserved first and last residue. The order of the fields is CDR3 DNA, CDR3 protein, D gene, J gene, V gene, clone size. D genes are given only for firm matches. Where a row states a size, it is once, few, many or the class of an expanded clone; other rows omit it.

cdr3_nt: TGTGCCAGTAGTTGGGGAGTGGTAAAGTATAGCAATCAGCCCCAGCATTTT
cdr3_aa: CASSWGVVKYSNQPQHF
d_call: -
j_call: TRBJ1-5
v_call: TRBV19
clone_size: -

cdr3_nt: TGTGCCTGGAGTCTCGGCTATAATTCACCCCTCCACTTT
cdr3_aa: CAWSLGYNSPLHF
d_call: -
j_call: TRBJ1-6
v_call: TRBV30
clone_size: many

cdr3_nt: TGTGCCAGCAGTCCCCGGGGGGACACTGAAGCTTTCTTT
cdr3_aa: CASSPRGDTEAFF
d_call: -
j_call: TRBJ1-1
v_call: TRBV12-3/TRBV12-4
clone_size: -

cdr3_nt: TGTGCCTGGAGTGTCTCGCTAGCCCTTGAAGTCGAGCAGTACTTC
cdr3_aa: CAWSVSLALEVEQYF
d_call: -
j_call: TRBJ2-7
v_call: TRBV30
clone_size: many

cdr3_nt: TGTGCCAGCAGCAGGACAGGGCAGACTGGAAACACCATATATTTT
cdr3_aa: CASSRTGQTGNTIYF
d_call: TRBD1
j_call: TRBJ1-3
v_call: TRBV9
clone_size: few

cdr3_nt: TGTGCCAGCAGCTTAACGGCAGGGGGATACTACAATGAGCAGTTCTTC
cdr3_aa: CASSLTAGGYYNEQFF
d_call: TRBD1
j_call: TRBJ2-1
v_call: TRBV7-8
clone_size: few

cdr3_nt: TGTGCCAGCAGTAAAAGGGAGGGAGGCGAGCAGTACTTC
cdr3_aa: CASSKREGGEQYF
d_call: TRBD2
j_call: TRBJ2-7
v_call: TRBV25-1
clone_size: -

cdr3_nt: TGTGCCAGCAGGCCGGGACAGGGGGCCTCTGGGGCCAACGTCCTGACTTTC
cdr3_aa: CASRPGQGASGANVLTF
d_call: TRBD1
j_call: TRBJ2-6
v_call: TRBV28
clone_size: -

cdr3_nt: TGTGCCAGCAGCGCCGGGACAGGGATTTACGAGCAGTACTTC
cdr3_aa: CASSAGTGIYEQYF
d_call: TRBD1
j_call: TRBJ2-7
v_call: TRBV9
clone_size: -

cdr3_nt: TGTGCCAGCAGTGAAGCCCGGGCGGGAGCATTGGAGCAGTTCTTC
cdr3_aa: CASSEARAGALEQFF
d_call: TRBD2
j_call: TRBJ2-1
v_call: TRBV2
clone_size: -

cdr3_nt: TGTGCCAGTAGTAATCCTGTGAGCGGGGGGAGTTTTTATTTT
cdr3_aa: CASSNPVSGGSFYF
d_call: TRBD2
j_call: TRBJ2-3
v_call: TRBV19
clone_size: -

cdr3_nt: TGCAGTCTCCCCGGGGGAGGAGGCTACACCTTC
cdr3_aa: CSLPGGGGYTF
d_call: -
j_call: TRBJ1-2
v_call: TRBV20-1
clone_size: -

cdr3_nt: TGTGCCAGCAGTTACTGGAACACTGAAGCTTTCTTT
cdr3_aa: CASSYWNTEAFF
d_call: -
j_call: TRBJ1-1
v_call: TRBV12-3/TRBV12-4
clone_size: -

cdr3_nt: TGCGCCAGCAGCCAAGAGGGCCGGACATTCAGTGAGCAGTTCTTC
cdr3_aa: CASSQEGRTFSEQFF
d_call: -
j_call: TRBJ2-1
v_call: TRBV4-1
clone_size: -

cdr3_nt: TGTGCCAGCCAATCCGGGACTAGCCTCTCCTACGAGCAGTACTTC
cdr3_aa: CASQSGTSLSYEQYF
d_call: TRBD2
j_call: TRBJ2-7
v_call: TRBV6-5
clone_size: -

cdr3_nt: TGTGCCAGCAGCTTAACGAGTCGGGGTTACAATGAGCAGTTCTTC
cdr3_aa: CASSLTSRGYNEQFF
d_call: -
j_call: TRBJ2-1
v_call: TRBV7-9
clone_size: once

cdr3_nt: TGTGCCAGCAGCTTACGTGGACAGGCGTGGGGGGAGGACACTGAAGCTTTCTTT
cdr3_aa: CASSLRGQAWGEDTEAFF
d_call: TRBD1
j_call: TRBJ1-1
v_call: TRBV7-8
clone_size: -

cdr3_nt: TGTGCCAGCAGAAGACTAGCCCACGAGCAGTACTTC
cdr3_aa: CASRRLAHEQYF
d_call: TRBD2
j_call: TRBJ2-7
v_call: TRBV2
clone_size: -

cdr3_nt: TGTGCCAGCAGTTACCTCCCGGAGGGGAGAGCTTTCTTT
cdr3_aa: CASSYLPEGRAFF
d_call: -
j_call: TRBJ1-1
v_call: TRBV6-2/TRBV6-3
clone_size: -

cdr3_nt: TGCGCCAGCAGTCGGGACACTAGGACTCCTAGGTGGGATGAGCAGTTCTTC
cdr3_aa: CASSRDTRTPRWDEQFF
d_call: -
j_call: TRBJ2-1
v_call: TRBV23-1
clone_size: -

cdr3_nt: TGTGCCAGCAGAAGACAGACCGAAGCTTTCTTT
cdr3_aa: CASRRQTEAFF
d_call: -
j_call: TRBJ1-1
v_call: TRBV28
clone_size: -

cdr3_nt: TGTGCCAGCAGCGTGGGACAGACTGAAGCTTTCTTT
cdr3_aa: CASSVGQTEAFF
d_call: TRBD1
j_call: TRBJ1-1
v_call: TRBV6-5
clone_size: -

cdr3_nt: TGCGCCAGCAGCTTGGCAAGGGGTTCCTACGAGCAGTACTTC
cdr3_aa: CASSLARGSYEQYF
d_call: -
j_call: TRBJ2-7
v_call: TRBV5-1
clone_size: -

cdr3_nt: TGCGCCAGCAGCTTGGGAGACCGAGGAGGAGAAGCTTTCTTT
cdr3_aa: CASSLGDRGGEAFF
d_call: -
j_call: TRBJ1-1
v_call: TRBV5-1
clone_size: -

cdr3_nt: TGTGCCAGCAGTGAACCCGGACTAGCGGGAGGGCCTGGATACATTCAGTACTTC
cdr3_aa: CASSEPGLAGGPGYIQYF
d_call: TRBD2
j_call: TRBJ2-4
v_call: TRBV2
clone_size: -

cdr3_nt: TGCGCCAGCAGCGCAACTGCGGATTTACGATCACCCCTCCACTTT
cdr3_aa: CASSATADLRSPLHF
d_call: -
j_call: TRBJ1-6
v_call: TRBV4-3
clone_size: -

cdr3_nt: TGTGCCAGCACTTTTGGGAGTTTAAACGAGCAGTACTTC
cdr3_aa: CASTFGSLNEQYF
d_call: -
j_call: TRBJ2-7
v_call: TRBV12-3/TRBV12-4
clone_size: -

cdr3_nt: TGCGCCAGCAGCTTGGACGAGAATCAGCCCCAGCATTTT
cdr3_aa: CASSLDENQPQHF
d_call: -
j_call: TRBJ1-5
v_call: TRBV5-1
clone_size: -

cdr3_nt: TGTGCCAGCAGCTTGAGCGAGGACAGGCTTATTATGACTGAAAAACTGTTTTTT
cdr3_aa: CASSLSEDRLIMTEKLFF
d_call: TRBD1
j_call: TRBJ1-4
v_call: TRBV13
clone_size: -

cdr3_nt: TGTGCCAGTAGTCAACAGGGGGCCCGAGGCTACACCTTC
cdr3_aa: CASSQQGARGYTF
d_call: TRBD1
j_call: TRBJ1-2
v_call: TRBV19
clone_size: -

cdr3_nt: TGCGCCAGCAGCCAATCCTGGTCGGTTGCTCTCGAAAAACTGTTTTTT
cdr3_aa: CASSQSWSVALEKLFF
d_call: -
j_call: TRBJ1-4
v_call: TRBV4-3
clone_size: -

cdr3_nt: TGTGCCAGCAGCGCACAAGATACGCAGTATTTT
cdr3_aa: CASSAQDTQYF
d_call: -
j_call: TRBJ2-3
v_call: TRBV9
clone_size: -

cdr3_nt: TGTGCCAGCAGTGATTTGGGACAGATAAATGAAAAACTGTTTTTT
cdr3_aa: CASSDLGQINEKLFF
d_call: TRBD1
j_call: TRBJ1-4
v_call: TRBV2
clone_size: -